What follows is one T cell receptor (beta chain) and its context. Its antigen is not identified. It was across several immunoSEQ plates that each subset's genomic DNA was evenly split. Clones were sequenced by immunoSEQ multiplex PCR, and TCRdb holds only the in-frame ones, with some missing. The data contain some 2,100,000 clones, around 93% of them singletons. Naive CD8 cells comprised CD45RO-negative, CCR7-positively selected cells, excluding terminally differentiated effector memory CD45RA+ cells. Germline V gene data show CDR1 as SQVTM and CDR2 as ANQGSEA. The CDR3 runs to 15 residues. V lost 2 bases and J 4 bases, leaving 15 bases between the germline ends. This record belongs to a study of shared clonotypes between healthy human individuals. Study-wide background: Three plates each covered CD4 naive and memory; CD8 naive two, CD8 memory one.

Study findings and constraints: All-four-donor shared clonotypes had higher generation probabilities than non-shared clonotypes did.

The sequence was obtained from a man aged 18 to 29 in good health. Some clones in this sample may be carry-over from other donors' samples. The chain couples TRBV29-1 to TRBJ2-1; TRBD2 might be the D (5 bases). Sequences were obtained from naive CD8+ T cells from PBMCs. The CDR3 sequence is CSVELRTGDYNEQFF. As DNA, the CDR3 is TGCAGCGTTGAATTGCGGACTGGGGATTACAATGAGCAGTTCTTC.